A single sample is the source of the 12 T cell receptor beta chains below, sequenced in a study of shared clonotypes between healthy human individuals. Sequencing used immunoSEQ multiplex PCR; TCRdb keeps in-frame clones, though not all of them. The data contain roughly 1 million clones, 75% of them seen just once; the ten biggest clones take up approximately 1.5%. Sequenced sample: memory CD4+ T cells sorted from blood. The sample's subset: CD45RA-negative fraction. The receptors come from a man between 18 and 35 years old in good health.

The chain's CDR3 is CATSRPGQGEYGYTF. The CDR3 nucleotides read TGTGCCACCAGCAGACCCGGACAGGGAGAATATGGCTACACCTTC. The rearrangement uses TRBV15 and TRBJ1-2, with 8 bases that match TRBD1. The length of the CDR3 is 15 residues. After removal of 2 bases from V and 5 bases from J, the junction contained 7 bases not matched to a gene. Germline V gene lookup returns CDR1 LNHNV and CDR2 YYDKDF (reference sequence).

This rearrangement joins TRBV27 to TRBJ2-1; TRBD2 matches at 15 bases. Germline V gives CDR1 MNHEY, CDR2 SMNVEV (reference sequence). Trimming cost V 0 bases and J 4 bases; bases outside gene matches: 10. The CDR3 is 20 residues long. CDR3 bases: TGTGCCAGCAGTTTATCACGGATGGGACTAGCGGGAGGACGGTACAATGAGCAGTTCTTC. Protein sequence: CASSLSRMGLAGGRYNEQFF.

The V call is TRBV27, the J call TRBJ1-4, with a possible D match to TRBD1 (5 bases). Trimming shortened V by 3 bases and J by 1 base, and 6 bases separated the two germline ends. CDR1 MNHEY and CDR2 SMNVEV come from the germline V gene (reference sequence). The CDR3 spans 14 residues. The CDR3 sequence is CASSFGGTNEKLFF. CDR3 nucleotide sequence: TGTGCCAGCAGTTTTGGGGGAACTAATGAAAAACTGTTTTTT.

This chain joins TRBV2 and TRBJ1-5, with D possibly being TRBD1 (6 bases). The CDR3 contains 14 residues. Germline lookup yields CDR1 SNHLY and CDR2 FYNNEI. V gave up 8 bases and J gave up 3 bases, with 14 bases separating them. The CDR3 DNA follows: TGTGCCAGCGGAGGACAGTCATTCAATCAGCCCCAGCATTTT. As protein: CASGGQSFNQPQHF.

V usage is TRBV5-1 and J usage is TRBJ2-1, with TRBD2 matching over 7 bases. Trimming at V came to 7 bases and at J to 5 bases, leaving 6 bases not matched to a gene. The germline V gene has CDR1 SGHRS and CDR2 YFSETQ. The CDR3 consists of 13 residues. The CDR3 nucleotides read TGCGCCAGCGCCCTTCGGGGGGACAATGAGCAGTTCTTC. Translating gives CASALRGDNEQFF.

The genes are TRBV30 and TRBJ1-4; tentative D call: TRBD1 (6 bases). Germline assignment: CDR1 GTSNPN and CDR2 SVGIG (reference sequence). CDR3 length: 13 residues. Trimming took 2 bases from V and 7 from J, leaving 11 bases between them. CDR3 DNA sequence: TGTGCCTGGAGTAACAGGGTTGGTGAAAAACTGTTTTTT. Translating it yields CAWSNRVGEKLFF. Full variable domain (rest looked up from reference TRBV30 and TRBJ1-4): SQTIHQWPATLVQPVGSPLSLECTVEGTSNPNLYWYRQAAGRGLQLLFYSVGIGQISSEVPQNLSASRPQDRQFILSSKKLLLSDSGFYLCAWSNRVGEKLFFGSGTQLSVL.

There are a few counts of this clone. The genes are TRBV19 and TRBJ2-1; TRBD1 agrees at 7 bases. Trimming at V came to 6 bases and at J to 6 bases, leaving 8 bases not matched to a gene. This CDR3 is built from 14 residues. Germline CDR1 reads LNHDA; CDR2 reads SQIVND (reference sequence). The CDR3 DNA is TGTGCCAGTAGCCCCGGACAGGTGGGCAATGAGCAGTTCTTC. Translation gives CASSPGQVGNEQFF.

The chain has TRBV18 and TRBJ2-7, with D tentatively TRBD2 (5 bases). The CDR3 consists of 17 residues. The germline CDR1 and CDR2 sequences are KGHSH and LQKENI. Deletions cut 3 bases from V and 3 bases from J, with 21 bases between. The CDR3: CASSPVRGTRESYEQYF. CDR3 nucleotides: TGTGCCAGCTCACCGGTCCGAGGAACTCGGGAAAGCTACGAGCAGTACTTC.

The rearrangement uses TRBV25-1 and TRBJ1-4, with D tentatively TRBD1 (5 bases). Germline values: CDR1 MGHDK, CDR2 SYGVNS. Trimming pared 1 base from V and 10 bases from J, leaving 22 bases between. CDR3 length: 17 residues. In nucleotides, the CDR3 is TGTGCCAGCAGTGAATCTCGCCCGGGGGAAAGTGGAGGAAAACTGTTTTTT. It yields the protein CASSESRPGESGGKLFF.

This sequence joins TRBV6-4 and TRBJ2-7; 8 nucleotides align to TRBD2. This CDR3 has 15 residues. Germline V CDR1 and CDR2: MRHNA, SNTAGT. Trimming removed 6 bases from V and 1 base from J; junction bases left unmatched: 8. CDR3 DNA: TGTGCCAGCAGCCCGGACAGCGGGGGATCCTACGAGCAGTACTTC. Translated: CASSPDSGGSYEQYF.

V usage is TRBV28 and J usage is TRBJ1-2; no firm D call. Germline V gene data show CDR1 as MDHEN and CDR2 as SYDVKM. Trimming stripped 7 bases from V and 7 bases from J, with 13 bases between. The CDR3 spans 12 residues. The CDR3 here is CASTSFEGGYTF. CDR3 nucleotide sequence: TGTGCCAGCACCTCCTTCGAAGGTGGCTACACCTTC.

The rearrangement links TRBV5-4 to TRBJ1-3; perhaps TRBD1 as D (6 bases). V dropped 2 bases and J dropped 0 bases, with 12 bases sitting between them. This CDR3 contains 16 residues. Germline-derived CDR1 and CDR2 are SGHNT and YYREEE (reference sequence). In DNA form, the CDR3 reads TGTGCCAGCAGCTTAGGGGGGGTTAGCTCTGGAAACACCATATATTTT. Protein sequence: CASSLGGVSSGNTIYF.